These T cell receptor beta chains were read from a single sample in a study of Ad26.COV2.S vaccination and SARS-CoV-2 variants. Measured with immunoSEQ multiplex PCR; TCRdb has only the in-frame clones, and not every one. The data show 400,000 to 450,000 clones, around 90% seen once. Sequenced here: peripheral blood, sampled in a trial of Ad26.COV2.S vaccine versus placebo. The receptors were sampled from a person between 18 and 59 years old who received the Ad26.COV2.S COVID-19 vaccine or a placebo. Each CDR3 is given with its conserved first and last residue. Fields, in order: CDR3 DNA, CDR3 protein, D gene, J gene, V gene, clone size. A D gene is named only where the DNA matches it firmly. Size is omitted from some rows. Given values are once, few, many or a class for expanded clones.

CDR3 DNA: TGTGCCAGCAGCGTAGGCTTCGGGGGGAATAGCCACAATGAGCAGTTCTTC
CDR3 protein: CASSVGFGGNSHNEQFF
D gene: TRBD2
J gene: TRBJ2-1
V gene: TRBV9
clone size: NA

CDR3 DNA: TGCGCCAGCAGCCAAGATCTGGCCAGGGTAGTCACTGAAGCTTTCTTT
CDR3 protein: CASSQDLARVVTEAFF
D gene: NA
J gene: TRBJ1-1
V gene: TRBV4-1
clone size: NA

CDR3 DNA: TGTGCCAGCAGTTACTCCCGGCAGGGTGGCTATGGCTACACCTTC
CDR3 protein: CASSYSRQGGYGYTF
D gene: NA
J gene: TRBJ1-2
V gene: TRBV6-5
clone size: NA

CDR3 DNA: TGTGCCAGCAGTTACGAGGCGGGAGGGCCCGACCGCACAGATACGCAGTATTTT
CDR3 protein: CASSYEAGGPDRTDTQYF
D gene: TRBD2
J gene: TRBJ2-3
V gene: TRBV6-2/TRBV6-3
clone size: NA

CDR3 DNA: TGTGCCAGCAGTTTGGGACAGGGGTTCGAGCAGTACTTC
CDR3 protein: CASSLGQGFEQYF
D gene: TRBD1
J gene: TRBJ2-7
V gene: TRBV12-3/TRBV12-4
clone size: NA

CDR3 DNA: TGTGCCAGCAGCCCGACTAGCGGGAGGCCCTACGAGCAGTACTTC
CDR3 protein: CASSPTSGRPYEQYF
D gene: TRBD2
J gene: TRBJ2-7
V gene: TRBV6-2/TRBV6-3
clone size: NA

CDR3 DNA: TGTGCCAGCAGTGAATCTGACGGGAGATACGAGACCCAGTACTTC
CDR3 protein: CASSESDGRYETQYF
D gene: NA
J gene: TRBJ2-5
V gene: TRBV25-1
clone size: NA

CDR3 DNA: TGTGCCAGCAGCCAAGCGGACTCCACAGATACGCAGTATTTT
CDR3 protein: CASSQADSTDTQYF
D gene: NA
J gene: TRBJ2-3
V gene: TRBV3-1/TRBV3-2
clone size: NA

CDR3 DNA: TGTGCCAGCAGCTTGGCCAACATTAGGGAGACCCAGTACTTC
CDR3 protein: CASSLANIRETQYF
D gene: NA
J gene: TRBJ2-5
V gene: TRBV5-4
clone size: NA

CDR3 DNA: TGTGCCAGCAGTTACCCCGGTGGGTTTGGAGCTTTCTTT
CDR3 protein: CASSYPGGFGAFF
D gene: NA
J gene: TRBJ1-1
V gene: TRBV6-5
clone size: once

CDR3 DNA: TGTGCCATCGCGACAGTCGGCAATCAGCCCCAGCATTTT
CDR3 protein: CAIATVGNQPQHF
D gene: NA
J gene: TRBJ1-5
V gene: TRBV10-3
clone size: NA

CDR3 DNA: TGTGCCAGTAGTATAGGCGGGAGAGGAACCTACGAGCAGTACTTC
CDR3 protein: CASSIGGRGTYEQYF
D gene: TRBD2
J gene: TRBJ2-7
V gene: TRBV19
clone size: NA

CDR3 DNA: TGTGCCAGCGCCCTGGGACAGGGAGGGGGATACGAGCAGTACTTC
CDR3 protein: CASALGQGGGYEQYF
D gene: TRBD1
J gene: TRBJ2-7
V gene: TRBV2
clone size: NA

CDR3 DNA: TGTGCCAGCAGCAGTCGCGGGGTCACCGGGGAGCTGTTTTTT
CDR3 protein: CASSSRGVTGELFF
D gene: NA
J gene: TRBJ2-2
V gene: TRBV11-3
clone size: NA